This TCR beta chain was observed in a study of blood T cell repertoires in COVID-19. At the level of the study: Sites in the United States, Italy and Spain provided acute and convalescent COVID-19 samples. PBMCs, B-cell-depleted T cells, or T cells were the source of the cDNA or gDNA that made up the material.

Study processing details: Quantification of nucleated cells was approximated via reference gene primer amplification. Some clones are missing from TCRdb's copy, which holds only in-frame ones; the method was immunoSEQ multiplex PCR. That table supplies the V and J calls and clone size; D and trimming were determined from the DNA. Here the sample spans about 150,000 clones, 84% being singletons. Germline CDR1 reads SGHRS; CDR2 reads YFSETQ. This CDR3 contains 13 residues. With 3 bases clipped from V and 3 bases from J, the junction kept 2 bases outside the gene matches. The material sequenced was peripheral blood. This receptor was obtained from a human donor in a cohort sampled during active COVID-19. The chain has TRBV5-1 and TRBJ1-1; 7 bases agree with TRBD1. In DNA form, the CDR3 reads TGCGCCAGCAGCTACACAGGGGACACTGAAGCTTTCTTT. Residues: CASSYTGDTEAFF.